This TCR beta chain was observed in a study of early T cells in non-severe SARS-CoV-2 infection. Study-wide background: With bulk RNA from unsorted whole blood as input, sequencing yielded unpaired chains.

This clonotype appeared a few times. Individual cDNA molecules received unique molecular identifiers during library preparation. TCRdb analysed the 5' RACE reads with MiXCR anew, one entry per CDR3 protein. This table holds approximately 71,000 distinct CDR3 sequences, 9.5% to 15% found once. This specimen was whole blood, taken at baseline. The TCR sequence derives from an adult who was a healthcare worker with PCR-confirmed SARS-CoV-2 infection or an uninfected control (not recorded which).

CDR3: CSARLPGPGNNEQFF. The CDR3 coding sequence is TGCAGTGCTAGGCTCCCTGGGCCGGGAAACAATGAGCAGTTCTTC. The chain employs TRBV20-1 and TRBJ2-1; D possibly corresponds to TRBD2 (5 bases). CDR1 DFQATT and CDR2 SNEGSKA come from the germline V gene (reference sequence). The V end lost 3 bases, the J end lost 5 bases, and 17 bases lay between the germline ends. This CDR3 contains 15 residues.